These 8 T cell receptor beta chains share one sample of origin, sequenced in a study of blood T cell repertoires in COVID-19. The repertoire was sequenced with immunoSEQ multiplex PCR; TCRdb's copy has only in-frame clones and lacks some. The repertoire holds fewer than 350,000 clones, with around nine tenths as singletons. Sequenced input: PBMCs or T cells enriched from blood (not recorded which). The receptors were gathered from a woman aged 30 to 39 who had been exposed to COVID-19.

The chain recombines TRBV5-4 with TRBJ2-7, with 13 bases aligning to TRBD2. Looked up from germline, CDR1 is SGHNT and CDR2 is YYREEE (reference sequence). The CDR3 contains 18 residues. V gave up 4 bases and J gave up 0 bases; unmatched junction bases: 10. This chain's CDR3 is CASSNGLAGARFSYEQYF. CDR3 nucleotides: TGTGCCAGCAGCAACGGACTAGCGGGAGCCAGGTTCTCCTACGAGCAGTACTTC. The full variable domain, completed using reference TRBV5-4 and TRBJ2-7, is ETGVTQSPTHLIKTRGQQVTLRCSSQSGHNTVSWYQQALGQGPQFIFQYYREEENGRGNFPPRFSGLQFPNYSSELNVNALELDDSALYLCASSNGLAGARFSYEQYFGPGTRLTVT.

V usage is TRBV7-9 and J usage is TRBJ2-3; 14 nucleotides agree with TRBD2. V was clipped by 6 bases and J by 3 bases; unmatched bases: 8. This CDR3 has 17 residues. Germline assignment: CDR1 SEHNR and CDR2 FQNEAQ (reference sequence). In DNA, the CDR3 is TGTGCCAGCAGACAGGGACTAGCGGGAGAAGGGACAGATACGCAGTATTTT. As protein: CASRQGLAGEGTDTQYF.

This clone was observed a few times. This chain uses TRBV7-9 with TRBJ2-7, with 7 bases matching TRBD1. This CDR3 has 16 residues. With V trimmed by 1 base and J by 0 bases, 6 bases remained unmatched. Germline CDR1 is SEHNR and CDR2 is FQNEAQ (reference sequence). The CDR3 coding sequence is TGTGCCAGCAGCTTAGACACAGGGGCCTCCTCCTACGAGCAGTACTTC. Encoded protein: CASSLDTGASSYEQYF.

This rearrangement joins TRBV5-6 to TRBJ1-1, with 9 positions matching TRBD1. V shed 4 bases, J shed 3 bases, and the junction held 10 bases outside the gene matches. The CDR3 has 16 amino acids. Germline CDR1 reads SGHDT; CDR2 reads YYEEEE. The CDR3 nucleotides are TGTGCCAGCAGCCCGGGACAGGGAGGTTGGTACACTGAAGCTTTCTTT. This sequence encodes CASSPGQGGWYTEAFF.

This clone was seen only once. The chain uses TRBV9 and TRBJ1-5; D not resolved. The CDR3 totals 15 residues. The germline V gene encodes CDR1 SGDLS and CDR2 YYNGEE. Trimming stripped 4 bases from V and 0 bases from J, with 11 bases between. Here the CDR3 reads CASSPREHSNQPQHF. The CDR3 region has the DNA TGTGCCAGCAGCCCTAGGGAGCATAGCAATCAGCCCCAGCATTTT.

The V gene is TRBV9, the J gene TRBJ1-1; maybe TRBD1 (5 bases). The CDR3 loop spans 15 amino acids. The V end lost 4 bases, the J end lost 5 bases, and 18 bases lay between the germline ends. CDR1 is SGDLS, CDR2 YYNGEE, per germline. The CDR3 region has the DNA TGTGCCAGCAGCCCCAAACCCTCCGGGACTACTGAAGCTTTCTTT. Its translation: CASSPKPSGTTEAFF.

This chain connects TRBV7-8 to TRBJ2-5; 14 bases are shared with TRBD2. Looked up from germline, CDR1 is SGHVS and CDR2 is FQNEAQ. The CDR3 loop spans 24 amino acids. The J segment lost 1 base and the V segment lost 5 bases, leaving 27 bases of the junction unmatched. This CDR3 reads CASSLPRPPVSGTSGRRGQETQYF. The CDR3 region has the DNA TGTGCCAGCAGCCTCCCCCGACCTCCGGTCTCCGGGACTAGCGGGAGAAGGGGCCAAGAGACCCAGTACTTC.

The chain is built from TRBV10-3 and TRBJ1-6; D call uncertain. The V gene lost 2 bases and the J gene lost 7 bases, with 12 bases spanning the gap. CDR3 length equals 15 residues. The germline CDR1 and CDR2 sequences are ENHRY and SYGVKD. The CDR3 DNA is TGTGCCATCAGTGAGGACGGGATCCAAAATTCACCCCTCCACTTT. Its translation is CAISEDGIQNSPLHF.